This section outlines one TCR beta chain sequence together with its context. The record originates from a study of T cell responses to AZD1222 COVID-19 vaccine. The germline V gene has CDR1 ENHRY and CDR2 SYGVKD. This CDR3 contains 19 residues. Trimming stripped 0 bases from V and 2 bases from J, with 21 bases between. Assay: immunoSEQ multiplex PCR; the TCRdb copy retains only in-frame clones and omits some. Here the sample spans under 150,000 clones, less than 95% being singletons. The source was peripheral blood, collected on day 0 of AZD1222 vaccination. This TCR was recovered from an adult in good health. This chain links TRBV10-3 with TRBJ2-3; D could derive from TRBD1 or TRBD2 (6 bases each). Here the CDR3 reads CAISESSRGASTYTDTQYF. The CDR3 coding sequence is TGTGCCATCAGTGAGTCTAGTAGGGGGGCCTCAACCTACACAGATACGCAGTATTTT.